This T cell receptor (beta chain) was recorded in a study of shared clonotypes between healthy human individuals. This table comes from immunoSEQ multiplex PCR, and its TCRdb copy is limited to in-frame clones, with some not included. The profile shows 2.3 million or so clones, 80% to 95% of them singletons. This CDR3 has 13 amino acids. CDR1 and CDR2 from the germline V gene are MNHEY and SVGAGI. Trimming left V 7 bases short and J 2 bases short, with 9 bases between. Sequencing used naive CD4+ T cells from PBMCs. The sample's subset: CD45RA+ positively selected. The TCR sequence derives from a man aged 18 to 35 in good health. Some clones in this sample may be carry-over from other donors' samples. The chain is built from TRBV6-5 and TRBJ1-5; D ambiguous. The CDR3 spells CASKRTGNQPQHF. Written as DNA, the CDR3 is TGTGCCAGCAAAAGGACGGGCAATCAGCCCCAGCATTTT.